What follows is one T cell receptor beta chain and its context. The target antigen is unknown. Sequenced by immunoSEQ multiplex PCR; TCRdb stores in-frame clones only, minus some. The table shows 15,000 to 20,000 clones, with 80% occurring only once. This specimen belongs to a study of T cell clones after liver transplantation. Study summary: Three of the eight recipients were HCV-positive; the rest had non-autoimmune, non-viral transplant indications. Study-wide results and caveats: Compared with third party-reactive sequences, donor-reactive ones declined more, independent of withdrawal success. Circulating graft-donor-reactive CD4 TCRbeta sequences fell significantly post-transplant in 5 of 8 subjects.

Germline V gene sequence: CDR1 SGHRS, CDR2 YFSETQ. The CDR3 runs 16 residues. Trimming cost V 0 bases and J 0 bases, with 10 bases left between them. Sorting of unstimulated PBMCs yielded separate CD3+CD4+ and CD3+CD8+ fractions. V gene TRBV5-1 combines with J gene TRBJ1-5, with D perhaps TRBD1 (5 bases). This sequence originates from a human patient who received a liver transplant. Some of these T cells may belong to the graft donor. Sample: CD8+ T cells from blood, taken 48 months after liver transplant. CDR3 protein: CASSLAPQGSNQPQHF. DNA of the CDR3: TGCGCCAGCAGCTTGGCGCCGCAGGGTAGCAATCAGCCCCAGCATTTT.